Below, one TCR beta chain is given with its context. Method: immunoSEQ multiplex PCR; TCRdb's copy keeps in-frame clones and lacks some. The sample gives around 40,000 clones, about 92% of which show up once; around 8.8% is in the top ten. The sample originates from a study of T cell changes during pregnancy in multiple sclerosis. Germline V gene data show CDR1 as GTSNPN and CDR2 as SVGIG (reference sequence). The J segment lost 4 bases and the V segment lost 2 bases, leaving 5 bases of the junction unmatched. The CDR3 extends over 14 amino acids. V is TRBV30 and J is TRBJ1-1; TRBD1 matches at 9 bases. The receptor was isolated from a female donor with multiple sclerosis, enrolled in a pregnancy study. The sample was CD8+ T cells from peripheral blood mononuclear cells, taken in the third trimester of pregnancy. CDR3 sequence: CAWSTGTGTTEAFF. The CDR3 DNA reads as TGTGCCTGGAGTACCGGGACAGGGACCACTGAAGCTTTCTTT.